A single T cell receptor (beta chain) is shown here with its context. Its antigen remains unidentified. This specimen belongs to a study of cytomegalovirus exposure and HLA in healthy donors. The study's findings and limits: Analyzed later, most CMV-associated TCR beta chains appeared HLA-restricted.

Use of 60 Vbeta and 13 Jbeta primers characterized the PCR. Only in-frame clones appear in the TCRdb table, and some are missing; sequencing was by immunoSEQ multiplex PCR. The sample lists 110,000 to 150,000 clones, under 80% occurring once. The V gene's germline CDR1 is MNHEY and CDR2 SVGAGI. This CDR3 spans 14 amino acids. Trimming took off 5 bases at V and 7 bases at J, with 17 bases between the two ends. The chain links TRBV6-5 to TRBJ1-1, with D unclear. The TCR originated in a man between 18 and 29 years old in good health and CMV-seropositive. The sample consisted of PBMCs. CDR3 nucleotides: TGTGCCAGCAGTATCTCATCCGGGGTTGGTGAAGCTTTCTTT. This gives the protein CASSISSGVGEAFF.